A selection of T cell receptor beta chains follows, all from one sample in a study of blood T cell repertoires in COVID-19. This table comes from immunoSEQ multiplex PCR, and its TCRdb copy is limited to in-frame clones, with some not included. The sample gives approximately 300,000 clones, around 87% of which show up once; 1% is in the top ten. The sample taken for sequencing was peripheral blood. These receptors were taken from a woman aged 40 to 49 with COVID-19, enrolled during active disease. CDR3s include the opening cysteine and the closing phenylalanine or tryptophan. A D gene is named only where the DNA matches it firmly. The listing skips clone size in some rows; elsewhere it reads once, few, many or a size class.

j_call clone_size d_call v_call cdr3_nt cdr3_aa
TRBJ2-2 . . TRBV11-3 TGTGCCAGCAGCTCGTCTCAGGGATCCGGGGAGCTGTTTTTT CASSSSQGSGELFF
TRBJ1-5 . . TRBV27 TGTGCCAGCAGTTCGGCAGGGCCCAATCAGCCCCAGCATTTT CASSSAGPNQPQHF
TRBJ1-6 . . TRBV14 TGTGCCAGCAGCCCCGGGAATTGGGATAATTCACCCCTCCACTTT CASSPGNWDNSPLHF
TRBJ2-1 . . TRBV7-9 TGTGCCAGCGCTTTGGGCTCCACCGGGAATGAGCAGTTCTTC CASALGSTGNEQFF
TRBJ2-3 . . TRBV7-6 TGTGCCAGCAGCCCGAATGCGGTTACGCAGTATTTT CASSPNAVTQYF
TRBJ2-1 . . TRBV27 TGTGCCAGCAGTCCCCCCGACAGATACAATGAGCAGTTCTTC CASSPPDRYNEQFF
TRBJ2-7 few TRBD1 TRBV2 TGTGCCAGCAGTGCTGTCCAGGGGGCCTACGAGCAGTACTTC CASSAVQGAYEQYF
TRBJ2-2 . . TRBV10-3 TGTGCCATCAGTGAGTCATCGGGACTCACCGGGGAGCTGTTTTTT CAISESSGLTGELFF
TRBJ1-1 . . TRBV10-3 TGTGCCATCAGTGCATACGCAGGGGTCGAAGCTGAAGCTTTCTTT CAISAYAGVEAEAFF
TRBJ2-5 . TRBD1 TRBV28 TGTGCCAGCAGTTTATCCCCTCCCTTACAGGGGGCGGGTTCGACCCAGTACTTC CASSLSPPLQGAGSTQYF
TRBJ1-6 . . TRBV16 TGTGCCAGCAGCCCCAGGAAGGGGGATAGTTCACCCCTCCACTTT CASSPRKGDSSPLHF
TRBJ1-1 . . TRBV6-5 TGTGCCAGTAGGGCACGGGAGAACACTGAAGCTTTCTTT CASRARENTEAFF
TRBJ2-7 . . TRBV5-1 TGCGCCAGCAGCTTGGCAGGGAAACACTACGAGCAGTACTTC CASSLAGKHYEQYF
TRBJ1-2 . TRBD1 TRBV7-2 TGTGCCAGCAGCTTAGTCGGTCAGGGGGACTATGGCTACACCTTC CASSLVGQGDYGYTF
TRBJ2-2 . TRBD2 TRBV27 TGTGCCAGCAGTTTCACTAGCGGGGGGGCCGGGGAGCTGTTTTTT CASSFTSGGAGELFF
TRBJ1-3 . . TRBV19 TGTGCCAGTAGTAAGGAGACCATCTCTGGAAACACCATATATTTT CASSKETISGNTIYF
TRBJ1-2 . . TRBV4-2 TGTGCCAGCAGCCAAGGGGAGGGGACGGAAAACTATGGCTACACCTTC CASSQGEGTENYGYTF
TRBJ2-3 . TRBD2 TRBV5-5 TGTGCCAGCAGCTTCAGGACTAGCTCGACTCCAGATACGCAGTATTTT CASSFRTSSTPDTQYF
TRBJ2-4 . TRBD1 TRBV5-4 TGTGCCAGCAGCACCGGACAGGGGGATATCGCCAAAAACATTCAGTACTTC CASSTGQGDIAKNIQYF
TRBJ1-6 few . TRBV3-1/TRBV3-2 TGTGCCAGCGGGGTCGGCTCCAAGGGGACCCTCCACTTT CASGVGSKGTLHF
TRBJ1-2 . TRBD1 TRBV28 TGTGCCAGCAGCCCAACCCCCACGACAGGGCGCTATGGCTACACCTTC CASSPTPTTGRYGYTF
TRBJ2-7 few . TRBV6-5 TGTGCCAGCAGTTATTATAGCGAGCAGTACTTC CASSYYSEQYF
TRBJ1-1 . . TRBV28 TGTGCCAGCATTACCCCCGGGGGAATGGCTGAAGCTTTCTTT CASITPGGMAEAFF
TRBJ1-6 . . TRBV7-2 TGTGCCAGCAGCTTAGGACATTTAAATTCACCCCTCCACTTT CASSLGHLNSPLHF
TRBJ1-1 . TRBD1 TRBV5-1 TGCGCCAGCAGCTTCTATGGGACAGCTAACACTGAAGCTTTCTTT CASSFYGTANTEAFF
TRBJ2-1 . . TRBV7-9 TGTGCCAGCAGCTTAGGTGGTGGCCCCTACAATGAGCAGTTCTTC CASSLGGGPYNEQFF
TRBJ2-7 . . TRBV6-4 TGTGCCAGCAGTAGTAGCGCGGGATCCAAGCAGTACTTC CASSSSAGSKQYF
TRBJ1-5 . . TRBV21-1 TGTGCCAGCAGCAAAGCAATGACCGGGACGGGAGGATGTCAGCCCCAGCATTTT CASSKAMTGTGGCQPQHF
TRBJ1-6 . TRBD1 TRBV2 TGTGCCAGTCCGGGACAGGGAAATAATTCACCCCTCCACTTT CASPGQGNNSPLHF
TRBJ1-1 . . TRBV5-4 TGTGCCAGCAGCTTGGCCGGGGGGTTGAGCACTGAAGCTTTCTTT CASSLAGGLSTEAFF
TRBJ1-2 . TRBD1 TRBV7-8 TGTGCCAGCAGCCTTAACAGGGGACAAGGCTACACCTTC CASSLNRGQGYTF
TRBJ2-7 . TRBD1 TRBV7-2 TGTGCCAGCAGCTTCCTACCCCCGGGACAGGGGATCTACGAGCAGTACTTC CASSFLPPGQGIYEQYF
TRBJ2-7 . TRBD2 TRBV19 TGTGCCAGTAGTATTTATCCGCCGGACGTCGGGAGGATCTACGAGCAGTACTTC CASSIYPPDVGRIYEQYF
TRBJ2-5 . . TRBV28 TGTGCCAGCAGTTTAATAAAGACCCAGTACTTC CASSLIKTQYF
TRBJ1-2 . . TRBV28 TGTGCCACCGCCCAGAGGGACACCTATGGCTACACCTTC CATAQRDTYGYTF
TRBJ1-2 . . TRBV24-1 TGTGCCACCAGTGATGGCAGTTATGGCTACACCTTC CATSDGSYGYTF
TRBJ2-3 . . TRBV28 TGTGCCAGCAACCTAGGAGGAGGCACAGATACGCAGTATTTT CASNLGGGTDTQYF
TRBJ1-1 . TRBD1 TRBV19 TGTGCCAGTAGTAAAACAGGGGGCACTGAAGCTTTCTTT CASSKTGGTEAFF
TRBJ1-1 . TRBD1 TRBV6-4 TGTGCCAGCAGACACAGGGGTAACGGGAACACTGAAGCTTTCTTT CASRHRGNGNTEAFF
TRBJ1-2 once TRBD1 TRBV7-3 TGTGCCAGCAGCTTAGGGACAGGGACTAACTATGGCTACACCTTC CASSLGTGTNYGYTF
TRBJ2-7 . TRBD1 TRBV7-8 TGTGCCAGCAGCTTTAGCGACAGGGGGGTCCCCTCGGGCTACGAGCAGTACTTC CASSFSDRGVPSGYEQYF
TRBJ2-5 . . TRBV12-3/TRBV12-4 TGTGCCAGCAGACCCGAGGGAGAGACCCAGTACTTC CASRPEGETQYF
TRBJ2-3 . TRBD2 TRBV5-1 TGCGCCAGCAGCCAGACTAGCGGGAGTGGGACAGATACGCAGTATTTT CASSQTSGSGTDTQYF
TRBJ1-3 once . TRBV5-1 TGCGCCAGCAGGTCAACAGGCTTCGCGGGAAACACCATATATTTT CASRSTGFAGNTIYF
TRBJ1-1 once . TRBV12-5 TGTGCTAGTGGTTTGGCCTCGCACAGGGACGAGTTGAACACTGAAGCTTTCTTT CASGLASHRDELNTEAFF
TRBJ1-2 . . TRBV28 TGTGCCAGCAGTTTTAGGCAGGCGGGGGGCTACACCTTC CASSFRQAGGYTF